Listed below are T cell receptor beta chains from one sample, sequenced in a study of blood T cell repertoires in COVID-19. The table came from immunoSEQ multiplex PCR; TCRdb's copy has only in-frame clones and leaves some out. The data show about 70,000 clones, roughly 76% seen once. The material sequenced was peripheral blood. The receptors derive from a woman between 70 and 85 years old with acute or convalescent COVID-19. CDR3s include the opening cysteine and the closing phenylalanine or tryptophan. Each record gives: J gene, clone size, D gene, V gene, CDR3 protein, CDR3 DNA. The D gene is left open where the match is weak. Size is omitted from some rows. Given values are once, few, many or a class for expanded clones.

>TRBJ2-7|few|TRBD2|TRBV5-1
CASSLSPLAGTSGRAYEQYF
TGCGCCAGCAGCTTATCCCCCTTGGCCGGGACTAGCGGGAGGGCTTACGAGCAGTACTTC
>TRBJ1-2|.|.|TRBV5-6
CASSLVSDFNYGYTF
TGTGCCAGCAGCTTGGTCAGCGATTTTAACTATGGCTACACCTTC
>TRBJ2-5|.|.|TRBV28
CASSLGQGGTQYF
TGTGCCAGCAGTTTGGGGCAGGGAGGGACCCAGTACTTC
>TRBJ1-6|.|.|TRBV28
CASSYLTVDNSPLHF
TGTGCCAGCAGCTACCTGACAGTTGATAATTCACCCCTCCACTTT
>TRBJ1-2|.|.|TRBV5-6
CASSLGLGAYGYTF
TGTGCCAGCAGCTTGGGACTTGGGGCCTATGGCTACACCTTC
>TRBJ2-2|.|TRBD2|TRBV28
CASSLLGEASGNTGELFF
TGTGCCAGCAGTTTGCTCGGTGAGGCTAGCGGTAACACCGGGGAGCTGTTTTTT
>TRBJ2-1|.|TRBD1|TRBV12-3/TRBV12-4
CASSDRGWYEQFF
TGTGCCAGCTCAGACAGGGGTTGGTATGAGCAGTTCTTC
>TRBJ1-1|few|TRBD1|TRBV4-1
CASSHGQGTTEAFF
TGCGCCAGCAGCCATGGACAGGGGACCACTGAAGCTTTCTTT
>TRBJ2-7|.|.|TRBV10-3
CAISQGADEQYF
TGTGCCATCAGTCAGGGCGCCGACGAGCAGTACTTC
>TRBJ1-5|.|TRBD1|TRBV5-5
CASSWGTGSQPQHF
TGTGCCAGCAGCTGGGGGACAGGGAGTCAGCCCCAGCATTTT
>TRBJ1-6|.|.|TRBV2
CASSVQNYNSPLHF
TGTGCCAGCAGTGTCCAGAATTATAATTCACCCCTCCACTTT
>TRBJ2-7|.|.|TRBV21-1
CASSKGGRYEQYF
TGTGCCAGCAGCAAGGGGGGAAGATACGAGCAGTACTTC
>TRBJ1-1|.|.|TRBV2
CASSGGTMNTEAFF
TGTGCCAGCAGTGGGGGCACAATGAACACTGAAGCTTTCTTT
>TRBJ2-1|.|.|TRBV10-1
CASSEELAFRNEQFF
TGCGCCAGCAGTGAAGAACTAGCCTTTCGCAATGAGCAGTTCTTC
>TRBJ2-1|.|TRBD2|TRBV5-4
CASSPGLARGNEQFF
TGTGCCAGCAGCCCGGGACTAGCGCGGGGAAATGAGCAGTTCTTC
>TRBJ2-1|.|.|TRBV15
CATSRGDFNEQFF
TGTGCCACCAGCAGGGGGGACTTCAATGAGCAGTTCTTC
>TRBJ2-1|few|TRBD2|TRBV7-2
CASSLTSLNEQFF
TGTGCCAGCAGCCTGACTAGCCTGAATGAGCAGTTCTTC
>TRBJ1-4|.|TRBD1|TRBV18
CASSSDRGRNEKLFF
TGTGCCAGCTCAAGCGACAGGGGAAGAAATGAAAAACTGTTTTTT
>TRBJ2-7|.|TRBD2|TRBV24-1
CATSEGGLAGGYEQYF
TGTGCCACCAGTGAGGGGGGACTAGCGGGAGGGTACGAGCAGTACTTC
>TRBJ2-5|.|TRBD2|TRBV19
CASSLYASGTQETQYF
TGTGCCAGTAGTCTATACGCAAGCGGGACCCAAGAGACCCAGTACTTC
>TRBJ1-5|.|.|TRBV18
CASSLGVGNQPQHF
TGTGCCAGCTCACTCGGGGTGGGCAATCAGCCCCAGCATTTT
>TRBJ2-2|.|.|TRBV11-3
CASSINQGGELFF
TGTGCCAGCAGCATTAACCAGGGCGGGGAGCTGTTTTTT
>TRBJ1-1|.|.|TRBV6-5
CASSAGWTMNTEAFF
TGTGCCAGCAGCGCAGGGTGGACGATGAACACTGAAGCTTTCTTT
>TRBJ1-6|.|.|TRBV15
CATTSKDISNNSPLHF
TGTGCCACCACCTCGAAAGACATTTCCAATAATTCACCCCTCCACTTT
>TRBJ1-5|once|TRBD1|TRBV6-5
CASSTDRGSNQPQHF
TGTGCCAGCAGTACGGACAGGGGTAGCAATCAGCCCCAGCATTTT
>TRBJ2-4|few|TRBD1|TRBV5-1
CASSVTGGSKNIQYF
TGCGCCAGCAGCGTGACAGGGGGCTCGAAAAACATTCAGTACTTC
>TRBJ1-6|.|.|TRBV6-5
CASSYSRGGSPLHF
TGTGCCAGCAGTTACTCGAGGGGGGGTTCACCCCTCCACTTT
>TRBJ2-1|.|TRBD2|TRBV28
CASRLTGTSGVEEQFF
TGTGCCAGCAGACTTACCGGGACTAGCGGGGTTGAGGAGCAGTTCTTC
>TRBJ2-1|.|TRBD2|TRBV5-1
CASSLGTSGTYNEQFF
TGCGCCAGCAGCCTAGGGACTAGCGGTACCTACAATGAGCAGTTCTTC
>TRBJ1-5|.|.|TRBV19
CASREQRNQPQHF
TGTGCCAGCCGGGAACAACGCAATCAGCCCCAGCATTTT
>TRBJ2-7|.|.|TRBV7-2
CASSLAVTGVPYEQYF
TGTGCCAGCAGCTTAGCGGTGACCGGGGTTCCATACGAGCAGTACTTC
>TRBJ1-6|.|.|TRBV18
CASSPSTPPADSPLHF
TGTGCCAGCTCACCCTCGACACCCCCAGCGGATTCACCCCTCCACTTT
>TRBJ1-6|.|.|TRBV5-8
CASVSSRAYNSPLHF
TGTGCCAGCGTTAGTTCGAGGGCCTATAATTCACCCCTCCACTTT
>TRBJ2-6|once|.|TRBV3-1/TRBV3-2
CASRRFSSGANVLTF
TGTGCCAGCAGGAGGTTTTCGTCTGGGGCCAACGTCCTGACTTTC
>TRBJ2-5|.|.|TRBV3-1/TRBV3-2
CASSQVLQETQYF
TGTGCCAGCAGCCAAGTCCTACAAGAGACCCAGTACTTC
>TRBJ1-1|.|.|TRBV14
CASSRPQVIAEAFF
TGTGCCAGCAGCCGTCCCCAGGTAATCGCTGAAGCTTTCTTT
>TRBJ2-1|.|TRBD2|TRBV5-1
CASSLGGLAGGNEQFF
TGCGCCAGCAGCTTGGGGGGACTAGCGGGAGGGAATGAGCAGTTCTTC
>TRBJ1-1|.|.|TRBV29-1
CSVESWSTEAFF
TGCAGCGTTGAATCGTGGAGCACTGAAGCTTTCTTT
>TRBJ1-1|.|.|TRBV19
CASSSLQEAFF
TGTGCCAGTAGTTCCTTACAGGAAGCTTTCTTT
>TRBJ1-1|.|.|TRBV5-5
CASSLHFDAGLNTEAFF
TGTGCCAGCAGCTTGCACTTCGACGCGGGCCTGAACACTGAAGCTTTCTTT
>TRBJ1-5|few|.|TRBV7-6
CASSLLGRGGNQPQHF
TGTGCCAGCAGCTTATTGGGCCGGGGAGGGAATCAGCCCCAGCATTTT
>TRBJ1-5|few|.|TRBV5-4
CASSLGGQGPQHF
TGTGCCAGCAGCTTGGGGGGTCAGGGGCCCCAGCATTTT
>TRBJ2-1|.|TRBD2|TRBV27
CASSLWTSGTDEQFF
TGTGCCAGCAGTTTATGGACTAGCGGGACCGATGAGCAGTTCTTC
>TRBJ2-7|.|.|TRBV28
CASRQVSYEQYF
TGTGCCAGCAGGCAGGTCTCCTACGAGCAGTACTTC
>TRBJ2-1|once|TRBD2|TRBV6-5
CASSYGTSGKNEQFF
TGTGCCAGCAGTTACGGGACTAGCGGGAAAAATGAGCAGTTCTTC
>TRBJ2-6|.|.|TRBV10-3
CAIRLDSGANVLTF
TGTGCCATCAGGCTAGACTCTGGGGCCAACGTCCTGACTTTC
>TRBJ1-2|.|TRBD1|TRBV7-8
CASSLRTGGPNYGYTF
TGTGCCAGCAGCTTAAGGACAGGGGGTCCTAACTATGGCTACACCTTC
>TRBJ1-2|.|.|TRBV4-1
CASSPQGRKSGYTF
TGCGCCAGCAGCCCGCAGGGCAGAAAATCTGGCTACACCTTC
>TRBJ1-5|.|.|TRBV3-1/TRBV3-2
CASGLGGGSNQPQHF
TGTGCCAGCGGCCTGGGGGGGGGCAGCAATCAGCCCCAGCATTTT